This paragraph reports one T cell receptor (beta chain). Distinct nucleotide sequences in the sample also encode this CDR3. This sample was taken from a study of blood T cell repertoires in COVID-19. Study-wide context: Some COVID-19 samples were acute and others convalescent; all came from the United States, Italy and Spain.

Method: immunoSEQ multiplex PCR; TCRdb's copy keeps in-frame clones and lacks some. The sample records under 250,000 clones, roughly nine tenths being singletons. This CDR3 has 14 residues. CDR1 and CDR2 from the germline V gene are MNHEY and SMNVEV (reference sequence). Trimming stripped 3 bases from V and 4 bases from J, with 13 bases between. The V call is TRBV27, the J call TRBJ2-7, with a tentative D call TRBD1 (6 bases). This TCR derives from a man between 60 and 75 years old with acute or convalescent COVID-19. Sequenced sample: peripheral blood. CDR3 residues: CASSFGQRTYEQYF. The CDR3 DNA follows: TGTGCCAGCAGTTTCGGACAGCGAACTTACGAGCAGTACTTC.